The 3 T cell receptor beta chains below come from one sample, sequenced in a study of T cells in tumors after PD-1 blockade. Measured with immunoSEQ multiplex PCR; TCRdb has only the in-frame clones, and not every one. The top ten hold 16% of the sample, which has some 47,000 clones, more than 70% seen once. Sequencing used PBMCs, obtained before anti-PD-1 treatment. The receptors were gathered from a human donor with basal cell carcinoma.

The chain joins TRBV6-1 to TRBJ1-5; the D gene is possibly TRBD1 (6 bases). The V gene's germline CDR1 is MNHNS and CDR2 SASEGT. This CDR3 region has 15 residues. Trimming shortened V by 3 bases and J by 1 base, and 10 bases separated the two germline ends. The CDR3 loop is CASSEGQGSNQPQHF. DNA of the CDR3: TGTGCCAGCAGTGAGGGGCAGGGGAGCAATCAGCCCCAGCATTTT.

The chain uses TRBV10-3 and TRBJ1-5; D call uncertain. CDR3 length equals 15 residues. CDR1 is ENHRY and CDR2 is SYGVKD in the germline V gene. With 3 bases removed from V and 2 bases from J, the gap between germline ends came to 11 bases. The CDR3 protein is CAISDRGEGNQPQHF. The CDR3 DNA reads as TGTGCCATCAGTGACCGCGGGGAGGGCAATCAGCCCCAGCATTTT.

This chain uses TRBV5-1 with TRBJ2-1; possible D gene TRBD1, 7 bases. The germline CDR1 and CDR2 sequences are SGHRS and YFSETQ. V was clipped by 7 bases and J by 7 bases, with 21 bases between them. The CDR3 has 15 residues. The CDR3 protein is CASAAQGGRGNEQFF. The CDR3 DNA sequence: TGCGCCAGCGCTGCCCAGGGGGGCCGGGGGAATGAGCAGTTCTTC.